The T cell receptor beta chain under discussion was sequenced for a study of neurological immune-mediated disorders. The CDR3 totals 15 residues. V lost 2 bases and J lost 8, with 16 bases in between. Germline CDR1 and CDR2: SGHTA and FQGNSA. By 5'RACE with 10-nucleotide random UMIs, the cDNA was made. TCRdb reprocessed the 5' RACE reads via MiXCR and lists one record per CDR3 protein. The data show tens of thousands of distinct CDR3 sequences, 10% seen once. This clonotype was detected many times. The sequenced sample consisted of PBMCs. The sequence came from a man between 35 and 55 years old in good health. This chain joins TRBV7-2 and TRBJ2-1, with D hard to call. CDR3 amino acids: CASSLFEQRLDEQFF. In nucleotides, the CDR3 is TGTGCCAGCAGCTTATTCGAACAGCGTTTGGATGAGCAGTTCTTC.